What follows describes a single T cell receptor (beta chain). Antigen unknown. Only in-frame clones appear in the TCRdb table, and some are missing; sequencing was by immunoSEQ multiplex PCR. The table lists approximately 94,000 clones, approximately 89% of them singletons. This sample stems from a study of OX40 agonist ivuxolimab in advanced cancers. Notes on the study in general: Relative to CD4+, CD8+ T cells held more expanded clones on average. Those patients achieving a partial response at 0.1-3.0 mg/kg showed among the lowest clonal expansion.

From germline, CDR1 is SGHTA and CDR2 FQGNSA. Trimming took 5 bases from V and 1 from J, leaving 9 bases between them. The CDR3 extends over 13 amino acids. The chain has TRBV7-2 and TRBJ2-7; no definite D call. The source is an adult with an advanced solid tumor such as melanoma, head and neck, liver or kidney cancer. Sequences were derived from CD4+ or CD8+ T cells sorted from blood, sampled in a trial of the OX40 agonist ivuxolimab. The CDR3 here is CASSPQSSYEQYF. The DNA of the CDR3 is TGTGCCAGCAGCCCCCAGAGTTCCTACGAGCAGTACTTC.